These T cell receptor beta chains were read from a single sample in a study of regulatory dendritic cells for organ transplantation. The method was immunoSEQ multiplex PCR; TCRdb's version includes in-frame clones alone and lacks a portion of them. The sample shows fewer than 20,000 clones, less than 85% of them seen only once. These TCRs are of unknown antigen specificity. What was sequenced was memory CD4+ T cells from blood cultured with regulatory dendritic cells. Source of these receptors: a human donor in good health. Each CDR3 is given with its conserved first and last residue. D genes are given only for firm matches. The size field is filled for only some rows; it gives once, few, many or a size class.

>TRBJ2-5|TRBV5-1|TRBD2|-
TGCGCCAGCAGCTCTAGACTAGCGGTTTTGGAGACCCAGTACTTC
CASSSRLAVLETQYF
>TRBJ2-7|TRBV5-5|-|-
TGTGCCAGCAGCTTGGAGGCGGGGCAGTACTTC
CASSLEAGQYF
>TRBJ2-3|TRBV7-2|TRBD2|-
TGTGCCAGCAGCCCCGTCGCGGGGGTCACAGATACGCAGTATTTT
CASSPVAGVTDTQYF
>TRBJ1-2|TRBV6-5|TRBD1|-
TGTGCCAGCGGGGAAAAAGGGACAGGGAGGTATGGCTACACCTTC
CASGEKGTGRYGYTF
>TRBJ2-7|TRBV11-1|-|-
TGTGCCAGCAGACGAACCCGACGCAGTGCAGGGCGCCCACCGCAGCAGTACTTC
CASRRTRRSAGRPPQQYF
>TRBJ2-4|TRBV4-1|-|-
TGCGCCAGCAGCCAAGATATGAGACTTACCGCTCAGTACTTC
CASSQDMRLTAQYF
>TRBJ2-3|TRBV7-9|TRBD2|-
TGTGCCAGCAGCTCTAGCGGGAGAGATACGCAGTATTTT
CASSSSGRDTQYF
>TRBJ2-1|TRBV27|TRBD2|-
TGTGCCAGCAGTTTAGCGGGGGGGAATGAGCAGTTCTTC
CASSLAGGNEQFF
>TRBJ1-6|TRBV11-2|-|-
TGTGCCAGCAGCTTAGCCGCCACGGGCTATAATTCACCCCTCCACTTT
CASSLAATGYNSPLHF
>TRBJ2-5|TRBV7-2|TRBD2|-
TGTGCCAGCAGCTTAGGTTATAGCGGGGGGCGACAAGAGACCCAGTACTTC
CASSLGYSGGRQETQYF
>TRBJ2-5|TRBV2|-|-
TGTGCCAGCAGTCCGACCGGACAGCAAGAGACCCAGTACTTC
CASSPTGQQETQYF
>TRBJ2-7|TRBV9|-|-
TGTGCCAGCTCATTAGCGAGTTCCTCCGAGCAGTACTTC
CASSLASSSEQYF
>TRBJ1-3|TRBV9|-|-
TGTGCCAGCAGCGTAGGTACAGACTCTGGAAACACCATATATTTT
CASSVGTDSGNTIYF
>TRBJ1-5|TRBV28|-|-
TGTGCCAGCAGTTTCACGGGGGCGCGAAATCAGCCCCAGCATTTT
CASSFTGARNQPQHF
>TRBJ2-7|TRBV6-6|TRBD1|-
TGTGCCAGCAGCCGTCGGACAGGGATGGGCGAGCAGTACTTC
CASSRRTGMGEQYF
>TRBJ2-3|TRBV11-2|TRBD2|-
TGTGCCAGCAGCCCTAGCGGGAGCGTCACAGATACGCAGTATTTT
CASSPSGSVTDTQYF
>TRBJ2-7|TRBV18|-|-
TGTGCCAGCTCACCAGGGGACTGGTCCTACGAGCAGTACTTC
CASSPGDWSYEQYF
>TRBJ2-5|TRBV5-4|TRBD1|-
TGTGCCAGCAGCTTGGGGGTCCCGGGACAGGGGCCTGAAGAGACCCAGTACTTC
CASSLGVPGQGPEETQYF
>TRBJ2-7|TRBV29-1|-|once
TGCAGCGTTGTTAAGGGCTCCTACGAGCAGTACTTC
CSVVKGSYEQYF
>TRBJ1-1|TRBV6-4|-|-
TGTGCCAGCAGTGCCTCTCCGGGGAACACTGAAGCTTTCTTT
CASSASPGNTEAFF
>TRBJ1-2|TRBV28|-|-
TGTGCCAGCAGTTCCGACCCGGCGGCGGGACTGCCCAACTATGGCTACACCTTC
CASSSDPAAGLPNYGYTF
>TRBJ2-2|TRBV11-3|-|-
TGTGCCAGCAGCTTCCCAGCAACCGGGGAGCTGTTTTTT
CASSFPATGELFF